The 30 T cell receptor beta chains presented below share a single source sample, sequenced in a study of graft-versus-host responses after intestinal transplantation. Irradiated stimulators labeled with violet dye, approximately 200,000 in number, were plated with approximately 200,000 CFSE-labeled responders. Sequencing was performed with immunoSEQ multiplex PCR; in TCRdb, only in-frame clones are kept and a portion is missing. The sample shows around 5,000 clones, about 32% of them seen only once. This material consisted of alloreactive CD8+ T cells from a mixed lymphocyte reaction culture, taken before intestinal transplant. Documented subset: CFSE-low proliferating T cells sorted from roughly six-day pre-transplant mixed lymphocyte reaction (GvH or HvG direction). Source of these receptors: a human patient who received an intestinal transplant.

The chain combines TRBV11-2 with TRBJ2-7, with 7 nucleotides matching TRBD2. The CDR3 extends over 14 amino acids. In germline, CDR1 is SGHAT, CDR2 FQNNGV. V lost 3 bases, J lost 2 bases, and 4 bases stayed unmatched. The CDR3 loop is CASSLSGNPYEQYF. The CDR3 DNA is TGTGCCAGCAGCTTGAGCGGGAACCCCTACGAGCAGTACTTC.

For this clone: A read error may produce the germline difference seen at one junction end. This chain joins TRBV7-7 and TRBJ2-1, with D perhaps matching TRBD1 (6 bases). The CDR3 runs to 17 residues. Germline V lookup: CDR1 SSHAT, CDR2 FNYEAQ (reference sequence). CDR3 region: CASSFRLQGPLADEQFF. The CDR3 region has the DNA TGTGCTAGCAGCTTCCGCTTACAGGGACCTCTGGCGGATGAGCAGTTCTTC. The full variable domain, in which reference TRBV7-7 and TRBJ2-1 provide the parts outside the CDR3, is GAGVSQSPRYKVTKRGQDVTLRCDPISSHATLYWYQQALGQGPEFLTYFNYEAQPDKSGLPSDRFSAERPEGSISTLTIQRTEQRDSAMYRCASSFRLQGPLADEQFFGPGTRLTVL.

The rearrangement links TRBV5-1 to TRBJ2-5, with D possibly being TRBD2 (7 bases). This CDR3 comprises 15 residues. Germline V gene data show CDR1 as SGHRS and CDR2 as YFSETQ. With 0 bases removed from V and 2 bases from J, the gap between germline ends came to 11 bases. CDR3 residues: CASSLAGGGQETQYF. CDR3 nucleotide sequence: TGCGCCAGCAGCTTGGCGGGGGGCGGACAAGAGACCCAGTACTTC.

This chain links TRBV7-9 with TRBJ2-7, with TRBD2 matching over 9 bases. In germline, CDR1 is SEHNR, CDR2 FQNEAQ (reference sequence). Trimming at V came to 6 bases and at J to 5 bases, leaving 8 bases not matched to a gene. The CDR3 has 14 amino acids. The CDR3 protein is CASSFSGSPNEQYF. The CDR3 nucleotides are TGTGCCAGCAGTTTTAGCGGGAGTCCCAACGAGCAGTACTTC.

By share, this clone counts as medium-sized (0.01 to 0.1%). This chain links TRBV29-1 with TRBJ2-7; the D gene is possibly TRBD1 (5 bases). The V end was cut by 4 bases, the J end by 2 bases, with 12 bases between. In germline, CDR1 is SQVTM, CDR2 ANQGSEA. The CDR3 has 13 amino acids. CDR3 DNA: TGCAGCGTTGTATCGGGCAGGGCCTACGAGCAGTACTTC. This encodes CSVVSGRAYEQYF.

This clone was observed a handful of times. The J gene is TRBJ2-1, the V gene TRBV9, with 12 nucleotides matching TRBD2. The V gene end was trimmed by 4 bases and the J gene end by 7 bases; junction bases not matched to a gene: 6. The CDR3 loop spans 15 amino acids. Germline CDR1 reads SGDLS; CDR2 reads YYNGEE. CDR3 sequence reads: CASSPLAGGQNEQFF. The DNA of the CDR3 is TGTGCCAGCAGCCCTCTAGCGGGAGGGCAAAATGAGCAGTTCTTC.

This clone appeared a few times. This chain joins TRBV7-8 and TRBJ2-5, with 8 positions matching TRBD2. From germline, CDR1 is SGHVS and CDR2 FQNEAQ. Losses at the gene ends were 1 base for V and 1 base for J; bases not matched to a gene: 5. The CDR3 is 16 amino acids. The CDR3 loop is CASSLEVRGVQETQYF. In nucleotides, the CDR3 is TGTGCCAGCAGCTTAGAAGTGCGGGGGGTCCAAGAGACCCAGTACTTC.

The chain is built from TRBV27 and TRBJ2-3; TRBD2 aligns across 13 bases. This CDR3 contains 17 residues. Germline assignment: CDR1 MNHEY and CDR2 SMNVEV (reference sequence). V shed 4 bases and J 3 bases; nucleotides not matched to a gene: 7. As DNA, the CDR3 is TGTGCCAGCAGTTATAGACTAGCGGGGGGTCGGACAGATACGCAGTATTTT. This codes for CASSYRLAGGRTDTQYF.

In this sample, this clone turned up once. This sequence joins TRBV7-3 and TRBJ2-5, with D maybe TRBD2 (6 bases). The CDR3 has 15 residues. Per germline, CDR1 SGHTA and CDR2 FQGTGA. V lost 1 base and J lost 1, with 10 bases in between. The CDR3 DNA reads as TGTGCCAGCAGCTTAAGTGGCGGGGCCCAAGAGACCCAGTACTTC. Residues: CASSLSGGAQETQYF.

This chain joins TRBV29-1 and TRBJ1-2; perhaps TRBD1 as D (6 bases). Germline V CDR1 and CDR2: SQVTM, ANQGSEA. Trimming shortened V by 3 bases and J by 8 bases, and 22 bases separated the two germline ends. This CDR3 contains 15 residues. The CDR3 loop reads CSVEPGALTVSGYTF. CDR3 DNA sequence: TGCAGCGTTGAGCCAGGGGCCCTAACGGTTAGCGGCTACACCTTC.

The CDR3 spells CASSLDQGSPYEQYF. DNA of the CDR3: TGCGCCAGCAGCTTGGATCAGGGGTCCCCCTACGAGCAGTACTTC. The chain carries TRBV5-1 and TRBJ2-7, with D perhaps TRBD1 (6 bases). V was cut by 0 bases and J by 2 bases, with 12 bases left in between. The CDR3 has 15 amino acids. The germline gives CDR1 SGHRS, CDR2 YFSETQ.

Within the sample, this clone is medium-sized. This chain uses TRBV4-2 with TRBJ2-7; the match to TRBD2 covers 9 bases. Trimming took 4 bases from V and 2 from J; bases not matched to a gene: 3. The CDR3 has 14 residues. Per the germline V gene, CDR1 is LGHNA and CDR2 is YNFKEQ. DNA for the CDR3: TGTGCCAGCAGCCCTAGCGGGAATGCCTACGAGCAGTACTTC. Protein sequence: CASSPSGNAYEQYF.

The chain is built from TRBV29-1 and TRBJ2-7, with 7 bases fitting TRBD1. CDR3 size: 11 residues. CDR1 and CDR2 (germline): SQVTM, ANQGSEA. V lost 5 bases and J lost 4; bases outside the gene matches: 2. CDR3 DNA: TGCAGCGTTACAGGGGCATACGAGCAGTACTTC. Encoded protein: CSVTGAYEQYF.

The V call is TRBV5-1, the J call TRBJ2-3; D perhaps matches TRBD2 (5 bases). Trimming left V 3 bases short and J 4 bases short, with 30 bases between. Germline CDR1 SGHRS, CDR2 YFSETQ. CDR3 length: 20 amino acids. The chain's CDR3 is CASSSFPLFPVAPSPDTQYF. CDR3 bases: TGCGCCAGCAGCTCTTTCCCTTTGTTTCCGGTAGCGCCGTCCCCAGATACGCAGTATTTT.

This clone showed up just a few times. This chain links TRBV13 with TRBJ2-7; D is unclear. The V and J ends lost 4 bases and 3 bases respectively, with 13 bases between them. This CDR3 spans 14 amino acids. The germline gives CDR1 PRHDT, CDR2 FYEKMQ (reference sequence). For the CDR3, the DNA is TGTGCCAGCAGCTCGGAGAATTTCTACTACGAGCAGTACTTC. Encoded protein: CASSSENFYYEQYF.

This rearrangement joins TRBV19 to TRBJ2-5; a possible D gene is TRBD2 (6 bases). The CDR3 totals 14 residues. V dropped 7 bases and J dropped 1 base, with 13 bases sitting between them. Germline-derived CDR1 and CDR2 are LNHDA and SQIVND (reference sequence). The CDR3 nucleotides read TGTGCCAGTACCGGCCGGGACTCCCAAGAGACCCAGTACTTC. Its protein product is CASTGRDSQETQYF.

By frequency in the sample, this clone is medium-sized. The J gene is TRBJ2-4, the V gene TRBV10-3; TRBD2 matches at 7 bases. Germline CDR1 and CDR2: ENHRY and SYGVKD. V trimming: 2 bases; J trimming: 4 bases; junction bases outside the gene matches: 8. The CDR3 sequence is 16 residues long. For the CDR3, the DNA is TGTGCCATCAGTGAGGTGGGGGGGGGTTTGAAAAACATTCAGTACTTC. Protein: CAISEVGGGLKNIQYF.

This clone is medium-sized in the sample. This chain links TRBV30 with TRBJ1-1; 7 nucleotides line up with TRBD1. The germline gives CDR1 GTSNPN, CDR2 SVGIG (reference sequence). V gave up 4 bases and J gave up 4 bases; unmatched junction bases: 9. The CDR3 is 14 amino acids. CDR3 protein: CAWNRDRVSTEAFF. CDR3 DNA sequence: TGTGCCTGGAACCGAGACAGGGTGAGCACTGAAGCTTTCTTT.

The V call is TRBV7-7, the J call TRBJ2-5; 9 bases are a match to TRBD2. V was pared by 5 bases and J by 4 bases, with 11 bases of the junction left unmatched. The CDR3 spans 16 residues. Germline CDR1 is SSHAT and CDR2 is FNYEAQ (reference sequence). CDR3 DNA sequence: TGTGCCAGCAGCGCCGGTGGTAGCGGGGGAGGAGAGACCCAGTACTTC. Residues: CASSAGGSGGGETQYF.

The chain is built from TRBV25-1 and TRBJ2-2; D not certain. Germline V gene data show CDR1 as MGHDK and CDR2 as SYGVNS. The CDR3 contains 14 residues. Trimming cost V 8 bases and J 1 base, with 11 bases left between them. The CDR3, as DNA: TGTGCCAGCGGTGCGTGGAGGAACACCGGGGAGCTGTTTTTT. As protein: CASGAWRNTGELFF.

The CDR3 protein is CASSFREDSPLHF. In nucleotides, the CDR3 is TGTGCCAGCAGCTTCCGTGAGGATTCACCCCTCCACTTT. The chain couples TRBV7-9 to TRBJ1-6; no definite D call. Between the trimmed V and J ends, which lost 3 bases and 8 bases, there was a span of 8 bases. Germline CDR1 SEHNR, CDR2 FQNEAQ (reference sequence). CDR3 length: 13 residues. Based on the CDR3 plus reference TRBV7-9 and TRBJ1-6, the full variable domain is DTGVSQNPRHKITKRGQNVTFRCDPISEHNRLYWYRQTLGQGPEFLTYFQNEAQLEKSRLLSDRFSAERPKGSFSTLEIQRTEQGDSAMYLCASSFREDSPLHFGNGTRLTVT.

V gene TRBV5-4 combines with J gene TRBJ2-7; 8 nucleotides match TRBD1. This CDR3 comprises 13 residues. Trimming cost V 4 bases and J 2 bases; bases outside gene matches: 2. Per the germline V gene, CDR1 is SGHNT and CDR2 is YYREEE (reference sequence). The CDR3 protein is CASSLQGAYEQYF. The CDR3 DNA is TGTGCCAGCAGCCTACAGGGGGCCTACGAGCAGTACTTC.

This chain links TRBV5-4 with TRBJ1-6; D perhaps matches TRBD1 (6 bases). CDR1 is SGHNT and CDR2 is YYREEE in the germline V gene (reference sequence). This CDR3 spans 15 amino acids. Between the trimmed V and J ends, which lost 2 bases and 7 bases, there was a span of 13 bases. The CDR3 region is CASSFETGGNSPLHF. CDR3 coding DNA: TGTGCCAGCAGCTTTGAGACAGGAGGCAATTCACCCCTCCACTTT.

The V call is TRBV28, the J call TRBJ2-7; possible D gene TRBD2, 5 bases. Germline V gene data show CDR1 as MDHEN and CDR2 as SYDVKM. V lost 7 bases and J lost 3, with 13 bases in between. The CDR3 is 13 residues long. The DNA for the CDR3 is TGTGCCAGCACGGGGTCCCTCCGCTACGAGCAGTACTTC. It is translated as CASTGSLRYEQYF.

The chain couples TRBV7-8 to TRBJ2-1, with 8 nucleotides matching TRBD1. J was trimmed by 10 bases and V by 5 bases; bases with no gene match: 10. In germline, CDR1 is SGHVS, CDR2 FQNEAQ. This CDR3 spans 14 amino acids. The CDR3 here is CASSQLQGAGEQFF. Written as DNA, the CDR3 is TGTGCCAGCAGCCAACTGCAGGGGGCGGGGGAGCAGTTCTTC.

This sequence joins TRBV2 and TRBJ2-7; D perhaps matches TRBD2 (5 bases). The germline V gene encodes CDR1 SNHLY and CDR2 FYNNEI. V was shortened by 2 bases and J by 5 bases, with 16 bases between the two germline ends. The CDR3 extends over 15 amino acids. The CDR3 sequence is CASSERITRPHEQYF. Written as DNA, the CDR3 is TGTGCCAGCAGTGAAAGAATTACTAGACCCCACGAGCAGTACTTC.

This clone occurred a few times. V gene TRBV18 combines with J gene TRBJ2-5; D is uncertain. The V end was cut by 6 bases, the J end by 0 bases, with 11 bases between. The CDR3 sequence is 14 residues long. Germline lookup yields CDR1 KGHSH and CDR2 LQKENI. This CDR3 is CASSPSAYQETQYF. The CDR3 DNA sequence: TGTGCCAGCTCTCCAAGCGCGTACCAAGAGACCCAGTACTTC.

V is TRBV5-1 and J is TRBJ2-1, with 9 bases aligning to TRBD2. The trim removed 0 bases at V and 4 bases at J, leaving 5 bases unmatched. Germline CDR1 and CDR2: SGHRS and YFSETQ. The CDR3 runs 16 residues. CDR3 DNA sequence: TGCGCCAGCAGCTTGGATAGCGGGAGTGCGTACAATGAGCAGTTCTTC. Translated: CASSLDSGSAYNEQFF.

This sequence joins TRBV7-9 and TRBJ2-1; 7 nucleotides match TRBD2. Germline V gene lookup returns CDR1 SEHNR and CDR2 FQNEAQ (reference sequence). J was trimmed by 0 bases and V by 1 base; bases with no gene match: 3. The CDR3 runs to 16 residues. For the CDR3, the DNA is TGTGCCAGCAGCTTAGGGACTAGAACCTCCTACAATGAGCAGTTCTTC. Translated, it gives CASSLGTRTSYNEQFF.

V gene TRBV6-5 combines with J gene TRBJ2-2, with TRBD1 matching 7 bases. Germline CDR1 is MNHEY and CDR2 is SVGAGI. The V gene end was trimmed by 2 bases and the J gene end by 2 bases; junction bases not matched to a gene: 5. The CDR3 spans 16 residues. CDR3 loop: CASSYGTVVNTGELFF. The CDR3 nucleotides are TGTGCCAGCAGTTACGGGACAGTAGTTAACACCGGGGAGCTGTTTTTT.